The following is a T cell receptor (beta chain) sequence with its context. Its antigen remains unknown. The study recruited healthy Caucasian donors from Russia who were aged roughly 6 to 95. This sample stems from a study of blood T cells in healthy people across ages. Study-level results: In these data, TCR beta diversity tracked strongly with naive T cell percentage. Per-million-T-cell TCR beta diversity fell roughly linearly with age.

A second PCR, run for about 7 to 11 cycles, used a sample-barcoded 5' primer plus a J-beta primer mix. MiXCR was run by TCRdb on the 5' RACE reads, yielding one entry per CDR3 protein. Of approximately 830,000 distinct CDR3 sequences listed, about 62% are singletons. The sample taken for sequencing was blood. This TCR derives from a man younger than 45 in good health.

The DNA of the CDR3 is TGCGCCAGCAGCCAAGATTGGGGGGCGCGTGCAGATACGCAGTATTTT. Amino acids: CASSQDWGARADTQYF. V usage is TRBV4-3 and J usage is TRBJ2-3, with D perhaps being TRBD1 or TRBD2 (6 bases each). Deletions cut 0 bases from V and 4 bases from J, with 14 bases between. Germline V lookup: CDR1 LGHNA, CDR2 YSLEER. This CDR3 has 16 residues.